These 3 T cell receptor beta chains were all obtained from the same sample, sequenced in a study of cytomegalovirus exposure and HLA in healthy donors. 60 Vbeta and 13 Jbeta primers were used in PCR. Using immunoSEQ multiplex PCR, the repertoire was profiled, and TCRdb retains in-frame clones only, with some absent. This sample yields around 110,000 clones, of which about 81% are seen a single time; around 3% belongs to the top ten. Sequencing was performed on PBMCs. The origin of the receptors is a male donor in good health and CMV-seropositive.

The V and J genes are TRBV10-3 and TRBJ2-2; possible D gene TRBD1, 6 bases. In germline, CDR1 is ENHRY, CDR2 SYGVKD. The CDR3 runs to 14 residues. V was shortened by 5 bases and J by 0 bases, with 7 bases between the two germline ends. The CDR3 sequence: CAISRQANTGELFF. In DNA form, the CDR3 reads TGTGCCATCAGTCGACAGGCGAACACCGGGGAGCTGTTTTTT.

The genes are TRBV15 and TRBJ2-1, with TRBD1 identical over 9 bases. The CDR3 has 12 amino acids. With V trimmed by 1 base and J by 14 bases, 3 bases remained unmatched. Germline V gene data show CDR1 as LNHNV and CDR2 as YYDKDF (reference sequence). This chain's CDR3 is CATSRGRTGEFF. Written as DNA, the CDR3 is TGTGCCACCAGCAGAGGAAGGACAGGGGAGTTCTTC.

This clone was seen a handful of times. The rearrangement links TRBV29-1 to TRBJ2-7, with 12 bases matching TRBD1. Trimming removed 2 bases from V and 0 bases from J; junction bases left unmatched: 23. Germline-derived CDR1 and CDR2 are SQVTM and ANQGSEA. This CDR3 region has 22 residues. CDR3 nucleotides: TGCAGCGTTGAACTCGATTGGGAACCGGGACAGGGGGCAGGTAGCGACTCCTACGAGCAGTACTTC. Protein: CSVELDWEPGQGAGSDSYEQYF.